The entry below describes one T cell receptor (beta chain). This sample stems from a study of technical replicates of blood from a few donors. TCRdb keeps only in-frame clones here, not all; method: immunoSEQ multiplex PCR. The sample lists 60,000 to 65,000 clones; roughly 90% were seen once. The clonotype was recovered from a human donor in good health. Some clones in this sample may be carry-over from other donors' samples. Sequenced sample: PBMCs.

CDR3 nucleotide sequence: TGTGCCAGCACGTTTTCTCTAACTAGCGGGACTTCAGATACGCAGTATTTT. Translation gives CASTFSLTSGTSDTQYF. This chain connects TRBV2 to TRBJ2-3; 10 positions agree with TRBD2. The V segment lost 7 bases and the J segment 4 bases; nucleotides outside the gene matches: 14. The CDR3 runs to 17 residues. In germline, CDR1 is SNHLY, CDR2 FYNNEI.